This T cell receptor beta chain was retrieved from a study of technical replicates of blood from several donors. This table comes from immunoSEQ multiplex PCR, and its TCRdb copy is limited to in-frame clones, with some not included. The profile shows more than 90,000 clones, approximately 96% of them singletons. The CDR3 contains 14 residues. The V gene's germline CDR1 is SGHTA and CDR2 FQGNSA. V lost 2 bases and J lost 4, with 11 bases in between. Sequences were obtained from T cells isolated from PBMCs. The receptor was derived from a human donor in good health. The chain joins TRBV7-2 to TRBJ1-2; D is perhaps TRBD1 (6 bases). CDR3 in amino acids: CASSLRGQLYGYTF. DNA of the CDR3: TGTGCCAGCAGCTTACGTGGACAGCTCTATGGCTACACCTTC. The complete variable domain, with remaining parts taken from reference TRBV7-2 and TRBJ1-2, reads GAGVSQSPSNKVTEKGKDVELRCDPISGHTALYWYRQSLGQGLEFLIYFQGNSAPDKSGLPSDRFSAERTGGSVSTLTIQRTQQEDSAVYLCASSLRGQLYGYTFGSGTRLTVV.